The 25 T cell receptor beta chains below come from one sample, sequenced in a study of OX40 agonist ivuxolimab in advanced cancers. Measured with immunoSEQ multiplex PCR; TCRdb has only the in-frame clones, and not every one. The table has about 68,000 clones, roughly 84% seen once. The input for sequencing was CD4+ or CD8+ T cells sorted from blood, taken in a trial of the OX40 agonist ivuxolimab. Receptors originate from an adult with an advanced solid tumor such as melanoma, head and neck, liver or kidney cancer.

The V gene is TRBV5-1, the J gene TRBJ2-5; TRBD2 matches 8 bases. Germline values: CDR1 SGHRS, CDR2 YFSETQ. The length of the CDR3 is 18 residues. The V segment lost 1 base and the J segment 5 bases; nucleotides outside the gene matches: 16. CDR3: CASSLMAAGGFDTETQYF. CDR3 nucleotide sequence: TGCGCCAGCAGCTTGATGGCCGCGGGGGGCTTCGACACGGAGACCCAGTACTTC.

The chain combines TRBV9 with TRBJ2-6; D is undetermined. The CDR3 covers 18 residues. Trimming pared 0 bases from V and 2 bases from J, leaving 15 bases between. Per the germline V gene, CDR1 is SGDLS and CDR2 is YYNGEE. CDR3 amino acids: CASSVGNRKRAGANVLTF. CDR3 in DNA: TGTGCCAGCAGCGTAGGGAACAGAAAGAGAGCTGGGGCCAACGTCCTGACTTTC. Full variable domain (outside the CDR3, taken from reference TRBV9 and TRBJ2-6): DSGVTQTPKHLITATGQRVTLRCSPRSGDLSVYWYQQSLDQGLQFLIQYYNGEERAKGNILERFSAQQFPDLHSELNLSSLELGDSALYFCASSVGNRKRAGANVLTFGAGSRLTVL.

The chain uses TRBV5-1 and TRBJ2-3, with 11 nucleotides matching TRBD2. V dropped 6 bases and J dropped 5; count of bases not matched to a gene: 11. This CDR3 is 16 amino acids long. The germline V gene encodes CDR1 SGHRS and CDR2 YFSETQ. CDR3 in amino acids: CASKWTSGPSGDTQYF. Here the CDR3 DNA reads TGCGCCAGCAAGTGGACTAGCGGGCCATCGGGAGATACGCAGTATTTT.

CDR3 in amino acids: CASSEGPRHTF. For the CDR3, the DNA is TGTGCCAGCAGTGAGGGACCGCGGCACACCTTC. The chain links TRBV2 to TRBJ1-2; TRBD1 might be the D (5 bases). In germline, CDR1 is SNHLY, CDR2 FYNNEI. V was clipped by 3 bases and J by 12 bases, with 11 bases between them. CDR3 length: 11 residues.

CDR3 sequence: CASSSWTGYSPLHF. In nucleotides, the CDR3 is TGTGCCAGCAGCTCTTGGACAGGATATTCACCCCTCCACTTT. The J gene is TRBJ1-6, the V gene TRBV5-6; 7 positions match TRBD1. Germline CDR1 and CDR2: SGHDT and YYEEEE. The V gene end was trimmed by 3 bases and the J gene end by 8 bases; junction bases not matched to a gene: 5. There are 14 residues in the CDR3.

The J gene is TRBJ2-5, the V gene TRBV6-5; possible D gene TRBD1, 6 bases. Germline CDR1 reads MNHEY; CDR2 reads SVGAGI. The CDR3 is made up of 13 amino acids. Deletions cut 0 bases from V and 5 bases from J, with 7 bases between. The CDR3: CASSYSQGETQYF. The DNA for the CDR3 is TGTGCCAGCAGTTACTCCCAGGGGGAGACCCAGTACTTC.

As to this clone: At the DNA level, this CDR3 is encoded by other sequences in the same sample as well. The CDR3 sequence: CASSLASGGYEQYF. The CDR3 bases are TGTGCCAGCAGCTTAGCTAGCGGGGGCTACGAGCAGTACTTC. The chain carries TRBV7-2 and TRBJ2-7, with 9 bases matching TRBD2. Germline lookup yields CDR1 SGHTA and CDR2 FQGNSA. The J segment lost 3 bases and the V segment lost 0 bases, leaving 0 bases of the junction unmatched. The CDR3 runs to 14 residues. Based on the CDR3 plus reference TRBV7-2 and TRBJ2-7, the full variable domain is GAGVSQSPSNKVTEKGKDVELRCDPISGHTALYWYRQSLGQGLEFLIYFQGNSAPDKSGLPSDRFSAERTGGSVSTLTIQRTQQEDSAVYLCASSLASGGYEQYFGPGTRLTVT.

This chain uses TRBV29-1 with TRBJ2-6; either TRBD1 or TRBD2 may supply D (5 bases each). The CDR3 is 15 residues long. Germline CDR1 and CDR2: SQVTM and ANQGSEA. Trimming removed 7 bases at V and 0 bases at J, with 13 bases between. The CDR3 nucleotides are TGCAGCGCTCCGGGACGGTTCTCTGGGGCCAACGTCCTGACTTTC. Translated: CSAPGRFSGANVLTF.

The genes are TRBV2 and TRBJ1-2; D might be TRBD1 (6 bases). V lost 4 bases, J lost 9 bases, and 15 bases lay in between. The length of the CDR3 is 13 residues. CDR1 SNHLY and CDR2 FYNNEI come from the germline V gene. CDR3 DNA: TGTGCCAGCAGTGTAGCAGAGGGGGTTAGCTACACCTTC. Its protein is CASSVAEGVSYTF.

CDR3 protein: CASSEAGVPSYEQYF. CDR3 nucleotides: TGTGCCAGTAGTGAGGCAGGGGTACCCTCCTACGAGCAGTACTTC. The rearrangement links TRBV19 to TRBJ2-7, with TRBD1 as a possible D gene (6 bases). Germline V gene lookup returns CDR1 LNHDA and CDR2 SQIVND (reference sequence). The CDR3 is 15 amino acids. Trimming left V 5 bases short and J 0 bases short, with 14 bases between.

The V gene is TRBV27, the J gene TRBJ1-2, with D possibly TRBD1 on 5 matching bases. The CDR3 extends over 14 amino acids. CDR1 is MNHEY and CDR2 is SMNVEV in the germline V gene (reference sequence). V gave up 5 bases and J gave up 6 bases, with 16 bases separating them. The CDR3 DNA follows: TGTGCCAGCAGTCCCCAGTCAGGGTGGGATGGCTACACCTTC. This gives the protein CASSPQSGWDGYTF.

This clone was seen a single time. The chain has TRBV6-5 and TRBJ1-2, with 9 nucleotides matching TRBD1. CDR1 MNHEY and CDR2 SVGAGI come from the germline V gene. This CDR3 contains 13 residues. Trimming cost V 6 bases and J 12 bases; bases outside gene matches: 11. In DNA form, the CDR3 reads TGTGCCAGCAGACAGGGGACAGGGTCGCGAAACACCTTC. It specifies CASRQGTGSRNTF.

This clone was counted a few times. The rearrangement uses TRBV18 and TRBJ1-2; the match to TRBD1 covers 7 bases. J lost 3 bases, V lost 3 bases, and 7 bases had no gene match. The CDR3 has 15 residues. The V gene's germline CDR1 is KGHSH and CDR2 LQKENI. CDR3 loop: CASSPNHRGHYGYTF. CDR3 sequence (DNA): TGTGCCAGCTCACCCAACCACAGGGGCCACTATGGCTACACCTTC.

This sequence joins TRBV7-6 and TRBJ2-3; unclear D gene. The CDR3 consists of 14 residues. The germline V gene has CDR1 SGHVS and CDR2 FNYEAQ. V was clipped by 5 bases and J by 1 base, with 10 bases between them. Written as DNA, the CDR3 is TGTGCCAGCAGCGTCGTAAGTGGCACAGATACGCAGTATTTT. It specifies CASSVVSGTDTQYF.

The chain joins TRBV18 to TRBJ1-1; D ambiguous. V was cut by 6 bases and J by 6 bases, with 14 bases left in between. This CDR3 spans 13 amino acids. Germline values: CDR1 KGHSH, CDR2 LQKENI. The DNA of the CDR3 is TGTGCCAGCTCCGGAGGGTGGGCGTCTGAAGCTTTCTTT. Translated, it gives CASSGGWASEAFF.

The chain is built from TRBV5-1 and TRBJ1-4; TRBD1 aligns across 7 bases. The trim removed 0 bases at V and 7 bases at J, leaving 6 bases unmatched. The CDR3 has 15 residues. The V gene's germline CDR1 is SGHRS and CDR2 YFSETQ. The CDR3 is CASSLAGTEGEKLFF. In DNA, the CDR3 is TGCGCCAGCAGCTTGGCCGGGACAGAGGGTGAAAAACTGTTTTTT.

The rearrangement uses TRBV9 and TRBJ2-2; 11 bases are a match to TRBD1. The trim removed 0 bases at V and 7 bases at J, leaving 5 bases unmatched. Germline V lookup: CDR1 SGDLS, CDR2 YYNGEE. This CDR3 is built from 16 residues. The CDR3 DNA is TGTGCCAGCAGCGTAGCCGGACAGGGGGCTATCGGGGAGCTGTTTTTT. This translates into CASSVAGQGAIGELFF.

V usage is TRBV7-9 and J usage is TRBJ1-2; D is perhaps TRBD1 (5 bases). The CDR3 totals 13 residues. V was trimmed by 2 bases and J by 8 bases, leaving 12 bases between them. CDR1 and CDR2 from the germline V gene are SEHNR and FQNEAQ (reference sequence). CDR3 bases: TGTGCCAGCAGCTTACGTTCGGGGGGAGGCTACACCTTC. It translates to CASSLRSGGGYTF.

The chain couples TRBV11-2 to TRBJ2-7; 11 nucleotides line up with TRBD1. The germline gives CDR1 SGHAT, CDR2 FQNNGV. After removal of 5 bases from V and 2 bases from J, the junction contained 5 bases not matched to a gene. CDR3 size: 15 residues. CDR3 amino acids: CASSARTGGPYEQYF. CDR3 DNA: TGTGCCAGCAGCGCCAGGACAGGGGGCCCCTACGAGCAGTACTTC.

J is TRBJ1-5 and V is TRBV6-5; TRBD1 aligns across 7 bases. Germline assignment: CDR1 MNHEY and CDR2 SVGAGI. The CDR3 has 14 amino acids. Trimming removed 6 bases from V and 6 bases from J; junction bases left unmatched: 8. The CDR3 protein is CASREGGTGQPQHF. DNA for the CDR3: TGTGCCAGCAGGGAAGGGGGCACCGGTCAGCCCCAGCATTTT.

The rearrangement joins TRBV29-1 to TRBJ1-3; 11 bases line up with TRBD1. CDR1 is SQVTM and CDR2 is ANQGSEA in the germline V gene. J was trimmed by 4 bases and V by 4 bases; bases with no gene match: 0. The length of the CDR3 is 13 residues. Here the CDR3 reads CSVGTGGGNTIYF. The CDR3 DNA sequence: TGCAGCGTTGGGACAGGGGGCGGAAACACCATATATTTT. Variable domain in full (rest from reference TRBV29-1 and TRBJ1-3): SAVISQKPSRDICQRGTSLTIQCQVDSQVTMMFWYRQQPGQSLTLIATANQGSEATYESGFVIDKFPISRPNLTFSTLTVSNMSPEDSSIYLCSVGTGGGNTIYFGEGSWLTVV.

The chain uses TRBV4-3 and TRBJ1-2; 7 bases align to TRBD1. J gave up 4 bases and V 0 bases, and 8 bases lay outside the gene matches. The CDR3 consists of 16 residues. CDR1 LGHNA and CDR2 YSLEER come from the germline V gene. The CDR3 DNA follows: TGCGCCAGCAGCCAAGATATCACAGGGGATCTCTATGGCTACACCTTC. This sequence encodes CASSQDITGDLYGYTF.

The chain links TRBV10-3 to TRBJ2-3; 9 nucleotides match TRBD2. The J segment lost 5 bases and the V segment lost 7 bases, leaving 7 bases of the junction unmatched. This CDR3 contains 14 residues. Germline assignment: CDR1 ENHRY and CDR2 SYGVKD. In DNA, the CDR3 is TGTGCCATCACTCCGGGACTAGCAGGAGATACGCAGTATTTT. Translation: CAITPGLAGDTQYF.

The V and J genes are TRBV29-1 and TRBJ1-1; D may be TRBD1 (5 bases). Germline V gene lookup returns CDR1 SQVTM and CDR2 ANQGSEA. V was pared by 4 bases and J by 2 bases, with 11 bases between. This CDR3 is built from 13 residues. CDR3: CSVGRGFNTEAFF. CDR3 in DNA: TGCAGCGTTGGTAGGGGATTTAACACTGAAGCTTTCTTT.

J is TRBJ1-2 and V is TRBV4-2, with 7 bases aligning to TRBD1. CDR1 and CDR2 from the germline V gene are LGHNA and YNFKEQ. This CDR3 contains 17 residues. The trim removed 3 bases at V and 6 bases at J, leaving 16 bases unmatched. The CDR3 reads CASSQRVQIGTAHGYTF. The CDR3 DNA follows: TGTGCCAGCAGCCAGAGAGTACAGATCGGGACAGCCCATGGCTACACCTTC.